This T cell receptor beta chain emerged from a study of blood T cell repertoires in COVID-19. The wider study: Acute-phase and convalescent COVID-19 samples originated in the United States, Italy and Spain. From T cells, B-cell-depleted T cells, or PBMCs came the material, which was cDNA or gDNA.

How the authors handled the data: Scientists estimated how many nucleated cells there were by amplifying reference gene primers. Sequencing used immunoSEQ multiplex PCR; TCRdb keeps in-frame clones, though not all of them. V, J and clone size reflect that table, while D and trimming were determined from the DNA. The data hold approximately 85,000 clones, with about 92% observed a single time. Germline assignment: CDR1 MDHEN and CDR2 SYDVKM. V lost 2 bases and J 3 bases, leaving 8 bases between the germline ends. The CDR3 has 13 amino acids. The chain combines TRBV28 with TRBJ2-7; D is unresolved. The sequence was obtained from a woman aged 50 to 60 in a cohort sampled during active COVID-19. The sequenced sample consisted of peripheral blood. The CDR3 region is CASSLDSGYEQYF. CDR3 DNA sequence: TGTGCCAGCAGTTTAGACTCTGGCTACGAGCAGTACTTC.